This entry lists 6 T cell receptor beta chains sequenced from one sample in a study of control samples from healthy donors and cancer patients. TCRdb's table, derived via immunoSEQ multiplex PCR, lists solely in-frame clones and lacks some. Among about 120,000 clones listed, roughly 90% were seen once. Sequenced material: blood. Receptor source: a man aged 45-60 years in good health.

The chain has TRBV11-2 and TRBJ2-5; D uncertain. V gave up 1 base and J gave up 7 bases, with 13 bases separating them. The CDR3 runs to 14 residues. From germline, CDR1 is SGHAT and CDR2 FQNNGV. CDR3 amino acids: CASSLGTLGLTQYF. Written as DNA, the CDR3 is TGTGCCAGCAGCTTAGGGACCTTAGGATTGACCCAGTACTTC. The full variable domain, with the rest looked up from reference TRBV11-2 and TRBJ2-5, is EAGVAQSPRYKIIEKRQSVAFWCNPISGHATLYWYQQILGQGPKLLIQFQNNGVVDDSQLPKDRFSAERLKGVDSTLKIQPAKLEDSAVYLCASSLGTLGLTQYFGPGTRLLVL.

The rearrangement links TRBV27 to TRBJ1-1, with D unclear. The CDR3 loop spans 16 amino acids. Looked up from germline, CDR1 is MNHEY and CDR2 is SMNVEV (reference sequence). With 2 bases removed from V and 4 bases from J, the gap between germline ends came to 17 bases. CDR3 sequence reads: CASSLGYRLQGTEAFF. The DNA of the CDR3 is TGTGCCAGCAGTTTAGGGTATCGGCTGCAAGGCACTGAAGCTTTCTTT.

This chain links TRBV7-9 with TRBJ1-2; 8 bases align to TRBD1. Germline V gene data show CDR1 as SEHNR and CDR2 as FQNEAQ (reference sequence). With V trimmed by 5 bases and J by 3 bases, 11 bases remained unmatched. This CDR3 is built from 16 residues. CDR3 coding DNA: TGTGCCAGCAGCCAAGCGGATCAGGGGGCGGACTATGGCTACACCTTC. Translated: CASSQADQGADYGYTF.

The chain recombines TRBV28 with TRBJ1-4; D unresolved. Germline lookup yields CDR1 MDHEN and CDR2 SYDVKM. The CDR3 length is 14 residues. Trimming shortened V by 7 bases and J by 8 bases, and 17 bases separated the two germline ends. DNA for the CDR3: TGTGCCAGCACTTCCCGGAGGGAGGAGGAAAAACTGTTTTTT. As protein: CASTSRREEEKLFF.

The rearrangement joins TRBV12-5 to TRBJ2-1; D is possibly TRBD2 (7 bases). In germline, CDR1 is LGHNT, CDR2 FRNRAP. The ends were cut back, 7 bases at V and 0 bases at J, with 16 bases in the middle. The CDR3 extends over 16 amino acids. The CDR3 bases are TGTGCTAGTGCGGTCCGGGGGGACACCTCCTACAATGAGCAGTTCTTC. It is translated as CASAVRGDTSYNEQFF.

The chain joins TRBV9 to TRBJ2-3; 10 bases are shared with TRBD2. The CDR3 length is 15 residues. J gave up 2 bases and V 2 bases, and 2 bases lay outside the gene matches. Germline CDR1 is SGDLS and CDR2 is YYNGEE. The CDR3 bases are TGTGCCAGCAGCGTTAGCGGGGGGATCACAGATACGCAGTATTTT. It specifies CASSVSGGITDTQYF.